This TCR beta chain was retrieved from a study of beta chain features in type 1 diabetes. Study findings and constraints: Type 1 diabetes patients had fewer VDJ junction insertions and more deletions.

After removal of 3 bases from V and 4 bases from J, the junction contained 8 bases not matched to a gene. The CDR3 contains 15 residues. Germline assignment: CDR1 SGHRS and CDR2 YFSETQ. Regarding this clone: The target antigen is unknown.

Sequencing targeted expressed TCRB transcripts, as all isolated RNA had been reverse transcribed. Clones were read by immunoSEQ multiplex PCR, and TCRdb kept only the in-frame ones, dropping some. The table has a few hundred thousand clones, roughly 10% seen once. Each of the sorted populations had a purity greater than 98%. The chain couples TRBV5-1 to TRBJ1-2; 8 nucleotides match TRBD1. The origin of this receptor is a man younger than 35 in good health. The material sequenced was central memory CD4+ T cells from blood. CDR3 residues: CASSSSTGAGYGYTF. The CDR3 region has the DNA TGCGCCAGCAGCTCTTCGACAGGGGCCGGCTATGGCTACACCTTC.